A single sample is the source of the 18 T cell receptor beta chains below, sequenced in a study of spatial heterogeneity in lung cancer. TCRdb ran MiXCR on the 5' RACE reads and lists one entry per CDR3 protein. The table has about 12,000 distinct CDR3 sequences, over 11% seen once. The time point denotes: sample taken at primary tumor resection. The authors sequenced whole RNA from tumor, nontumor lung or frozen PBMC without sorting. The specimen comprised PBMCs, sampled at surgery. These receptors came from a female donor with early-stage non-small cell lung cancer.

This clonotype occurred many times. The V call is TRBV11-3, the J call TRBJ2-1; the match to TRBD2 covers 7 bases. Germline loops: CDR1 SGHNT, CDR2 YENEEA. CDR3 length: 13 amino acids. With 5 bases clipped from V and 9 bases from J, the junction kept 7 bases outside the gene matches. The CDR3 region is CASSPSGGSEQFF. DNA of the CDR3: TGTGCCAGCAGCCCATCGGGGGGAAGTGAGCAGTTCTTC. The whole variable domain, filled in from reference TRBV11-3 and TRBJ2-1, reads EAGVVQSPRYKIIEKKQPVAFWCNPISGHNTLYWYLQNLGQGPELLIRYENEEAVDDSQLPKDRFSAERLKGVDSTLKIQPAELGDSAVYLCASSPSGGSEQFFGPGTRLTVL.

This clonotype has a count of ten or more. This chain links TRBV28 with TRBJ2-2; TRBD2 agrees at 13 bases. CDR3 length: 16 residues. V lost 4 bases and J lost 5; bases outside the gene matches: 4. Looked up from germline, CDR1 is MDHEN and CDR2 is SYDVKM. The CDR3 sequence is CASSSPTSGRTGELFF. DNA of the CDR3: TGTGCCAGCAGTTCTCCGACTAGCGGGAGGACCGGGGAGCTGTTTTTT.

Relative to its sample, this clonotype is medium-sized. The gene calls are TRBV27 and TRBJ2-3; 12 bases fit TRBD1. The CDR3 consists of 15 residues. The V segment lost 2 bases and the J segment 7 bases; nucleotides outside the gene matches: 4. CDR1 MNHEY and CDR2 SMNVEV come from the germline V gene (reference sequence). CDR3 in DNA: TGTGCCAGCAGTTTAAGGGACAGGGGGCGGCATACGCAGTATTTT. Translated, it gives CASSLRDRGRHTQYF.

This clonotype counts as medium-sized. V is TRBV7-2 and J is TRBJ2-5; tentative D call: TRBD2 (5 bases). Germline V CDR1 and CDR2: SGHTA, FQGNSA. The CDR3 runs 13 residues. The V gene lost 5 bases and the J gene lost 5 bases, with 12 bases spanning the gap. CDR3 DNA: TGTGCCAGCAGCCGTACTAGTCCTGAGACCCAGTACTTC. The encoded protein is CASSRTSPETQYF.

This clonotype qualifies as medium-sized. This sequence joins TRBV2 and TRBJ1-1; D might be TRBD1 (5 bases). CDR3 length equals 11 residues. V shed 8 bases and J shed 5 bases, with 9 bases lying between them. Germline assignment: CDR1 SNHLY and CDR2 FYNNEI. In DNA form, the CDR3 reads TGTGCCAGCTCAAGGGGTACTGAAGCTTTCTTT. Amino acids: CASSRGTEAFF.

Sample share makes this clonotype medium-sized (0.01 to 0.1%). For the CDR3, the DNA is TGTGCCAGCAGTCCGGGATTTAACTATGGCTACACCTTC. It translates to CASSPGFNYGYTF. The chain links TRBV6-6 to TRBJ1-2; D not resolved. Germline CDR1 and CDR2: MNHNY and SVGAGI (reference sequence). The V and J ends lost 5 bases and 1 base respectively, with 8 bases between them. The CDR3 is 13 residues long.

This clonotype is medium-sized by share. The chain is built from TRBV29-1 and TRBJ1-6, with D unresolved. Germline V gene data show CDR1 as SQVTM and CDR2 as ANQGSEA. V was shortened by 6 bases and J by 7 bases, with 13 bases between the two germline ends. The CDR3 covers 13 residues. The CDR3 nucleotides are TGCAGCGTCAGAGGTCAGGAAAATTCACCCCTCCACTTT. Amino acids: CSVRGQENSPLHF.

By sample fraction, this clonotype is medium-sized. This chain joins TRBV6-5 and TRBJ2-2; D is possibly TRBD2 (6 bases). This CDR3 region has 16 residues. CDR1 and CDR2 from the germline V gene are MNHEY and SVGAGI. Trimming cost V 10 bases and J 1 base, with 19 bases left between them. The CDR3 is CATTKSGTLNTGELFF. The CDR3 DNA reads TGTGCCACCACTAAATCCGGGACTCTGAACACCGGGGAGCTGTTTTTT.

This clonotype was counted ten times or more. The chain carries TRBV6-2 or TRBV6-3 and TRBJ2-3, with TRBD2 matching 14 bases. Trimming at V came to 1 base and at J to 4 bases, leaving 10 bases not matched to a gene. Germline lookup yields CDR1 MNHEY and CDR2 SVGEGT. This CDR3 spans 19 amino acids. The DNA for the CDR3 is TGTGCCAGCAGTTACTTTTCCGGGACTAGCGGGAGTAGGTCAGATACGCAGTATTTT. Amino acid sequence: CASSYFSGTSGSRSDTQYF.

A few counts support this clonotype. The rearrangement joins TRBV14 to TRBJ2-7; D may match TRBD1 or TRBD2 (5 bases each). Germline assignment: CDR1 SGHDN and CDR2 FVKESK. V gave up 4 bases and J gave up 3 bases, with 16 bases separating them. This CDR3 has 15 residues. CDR3 protein: CASSRKSGTVYEQYF. CDR3 in DNA: TGTGCCAGCAGCCGAAAATCCGGGACGGTCTACGAGCAGTACTTC.

By sample share, this clonotype is medium-sized. This chain joins TRBV7-8 and TRBJ2-7; D call uncertain. The ends were cut back, 5 bases at V and 5 bases at J, with 10 bases in the middle. CDR1 and CDR2 from the germline V gene are SGHVS and FQNEAQ. The CDR3 runs 12 residues. Written as DNA, the CDR3 is TGTGCCAGCAGCCCAGGTACTGACGAGCAGTACTTC. It is translated as CASSPGTDEQYF.

This clonotype was found many times. V gene TRBV12-3 or TRBV12-4 combines with J gene TRBJ2-2; D remains ambiguous. The CDR3 sequence is 13 residues long. V was cut by 5 bases and J by 5 bases, with 9 bases left in between. The CDR3 coding sequence is TGTGCCAGCAGTCTAATGGGGACCGGGGAGCTGTTTTTT. Amino acid sequence: CASSLMGTGELFF.

This chain links TRBV7-2 with TRBJ2-7; D is uncertain. V lost 2 bases, J lost 4 bases, and 15 bases lay in between. CDR3 size: 15 residues. The germline V gene has CDR1 SGHTA and CDR2 FQGNSA. DNA for the CDR3: TGTGCCAGCAGCTTATCCGGGCAGATACCGTACGAGCAGTACTTC. It encodes CASSLSGQIPYEQYF.

V usage is TRBV5-1 and J usage is TRBJ2-2; D remains unclear. The CDR3 is made up of 14 amino acids. V was cut by 4 bases and J by 2 bases, with 9 bases left in between. Germline CDR1 and CDR2: SGHRS and YFSETQ. The CDR3 DNA reads TGCGCCAGCAGCATCACCCTTAACACCGGGGAGCTGTTTTTT. It translates to CASSITLNTGELFF.

Many counts were recorded for this clonotype. The chain employs TRBV6-1 and TRBJ2-1, with D unresolved. The ends were cut back, 2 bases at V and 12 bases at J, with 5 bases in the middle. Germline assignment: CDR1 MNHNS and CDR2 SASEGT. The CDR3 consists of 10 residues. CDR3: CASSESGQFF. As DNA, the CDR3 is TGTGCCAGCAGTGAATCGGGGCAGTTCTTC.

The rearrangement uses TRBV11-3 and TRBJ2-2, with unresolved D. CDR3 size: 13 residues. Trimming left V 5 bases short and J 7 bases short, with 11 bases between. Germline V gene sequence: CDR1 SGHNT, CDR2 YENEEA. This chain's CDR3 is CASSHRLDGELFF. In DNA form, the CDR3 reads TGTGCCAGCAGCCACCGACTGGACGGGGAGCTGTTTTTT.

This clonotype was seen repeatedly, ten times or more. The V and J genes are TRBV18 and TRBJ2-3; D gene unclear. The V gene lost 2 bases and the J gene lost 2 bases, with 8 bases spanning the gap. This CDR3 contains 14 residues. Germline CDR1 KGHSH, CDR2 LQKENI. DNA for the CDR3: TGTGCCAGCTCACCATACTGGAACACAGATACGCAGTATTTT. Protein: CASSPYWNTDTQYF.

At least ten counts were recorded for this clonotype. The chain recombines TRBV6-2 or TRBV6-3 with TRBJ2-7; D gene unclear. The CDR3 length is 14 residues. V was cut by 8 bases and J by 0 bases, with 14 bases left in between. Germline loops: CDR1 MNHEY, CDR2 SVGEGT. CDR3 protein: CASSKGRLSYEQYF. In nucleotides, the CDR3 is TGTGCCAGCTCTAAGGGCAGACTCTCCTACGAGCAGTACTTC.